The TCR beta chain described here comes from a study of shared clonotypes between healthy human individuals (dated by TCRdb to 2020 to 2022). At the level of the whole study: A couple of women and a few men aged 18 to 49 years were included in the cohort. For each donor, three plates each were used for CD4 naive and CD4 memory, two plates were used for CD8 naive, and one plate was used for CD8 memory. To estimate repertoire size and how much clonotypes are shared between individuals, the study performed deep sequencing of blood TCR repertoires from a few healthy adults. Libraries were prepared and TCR repertoires were sequenced by different laboratories using diverse techniques, in order to increase sequencing depth and limit assay-specific biases. Leukapheresis yielded between about 0.8 and 8.9 billion PBMCs per donor. Study-level results and caveats: Because the study included only a small number of donors, the genetic and exposure-history diversity represented was limited. Estimated clonotype richness was generally larger for naive than for memory subsets. When several donors were compared, the shared fraction of clonotypes was about 5.2% for naive CD4, around 3.6% for naive CD8, about 2.4% for memory CD4, and under 0.5% for memory CD8. Even with the large sequencing depth, rarefaction of the sorted-subset datasets indicated that sequencing was incomplete. Clonotypes shared by all four sorted-subset donors showed higher generation probabilities than non-shared clonotypes. Sampling was restricted to blood, and TCR repertoires in tissue are likely to differ from TCR repertoires in blood. Pairwise subsampling led to the expectation that sequencing depth would affect the degree of clonotype sharing among donors.

Donors were healthy HIV-negative adults with no recently reported acute infections or vaccinations. Only Caucasian adults living in Nashville, Tennessee, USA were represented among the donors. Magnetic negative selection was used to enrich CD4+ T cells, after which naive cells were positively selected on CD45RA and the negative fraction became the memory subset. Blood was obtained by leukapheresis, after which PBMCs were separated by Ficoll-Histopaque density gradient centrifugation and cryopreserved in liquid nitrogen vapor phase. Analytical flow cytometry was used to check the purity and quantity of each magnetically sorted T cell population. Genomic DNA was isolated from each sorted fraction and quantified by UV absorbance on a Nanodrop 2000c. Using the deep immunoSEQ assay, TCR CDR3 regions were amplified from genomic DNA by multiplex PCR. Extracted genomic DNA from each cell subset was distributed evenly across all wells of several immunoSEQ 96-well plates, and each plate was treated as a replicate. For sorted subsets, each replicate PCR was loaded with 200 to 250 ng genomic DNA, equivalent to 25,000 to 35,000 T cell genomes. Purified libraries were measured with a Qubit 3.0 fluorometer, size-checked on a Bioanalyzer 2100, and measured again with the KAPA Library Quantification kit. Every immunoSEQ 96-well plate was sequenced on a separate single-read 150-cycle Illumina NextSeq 550 flow cell. On the study's bioinformatics: Because the immunoSEQ output included only junctional sequences and no quality scores, the filtering could not be the same as the filtering used for full-length reads. To assign V/J genes and CDR3, sequences were annotated using PyIR, a Python wrapper for IgBLAST v1.9, with IMGT germline references. Reads with weak V/J assignments (E-value above 1e-6), missing CDR3, stop codons, out-of-frame junctions, or ambiguous translated residues were removed. A V3J clonotype was defined by an identical inferred V gene, J gene, and CDR3 amino acid sequence. The percentage overlap between two repertoires was calculated by dividing the number of shared unique clonotypes by the size of the smaller repertoire. RTK rarefaction, the Chao1 estimator, and Recon v2.1 estimates of unobserved clonotypes were used to assess repertoire richness. For all TCRbeta clonotypes obtained by the gDNA method from a handful of donors, generation probabilities were computed with OLGA. In TCRdb, the immuneACCESS table is reduced to in-frame sequences with V and J assigned. These tables do not hold every clone; where another copy was compared, an unresolved V gene accounts for under half, and the others remain unexplained. Clone size and V and J calls were adopted from that table, with D and trimming inferred from the DNA. This sample lists about 1 million clones; roughly 70% were detected once. Around 1.5% of the sample goes to the ten largest clones.

About this clone itself: The antigen it recognizes is unknown. The sample holds no much larger clone one base away, and base qualities are not on file.

Trimming costs V 5 bases and J 5 bases, and their ends lie 11 bases apart. Spanning cysteine to phenylalanine, the CDR3 consists of 13 amino acids. Of the read, only the CDR3 DNA is kept; its 39 bases are in frame from base 1. CDR1 and CDR2 are drawn from the germline V gene (reference sequence): SEHNR, FQNEAQ. The sample comprised memory CD4+ T cells sorted from blood. The cell subset or site label, read with the paper, signifies: CD45RA-negative fraction. Rearrangement joined TRBV7-9 to TRBJ2-3, with the D segment identity uncertain. The sequence came from a man between 18 and 29 years old in good health. The nucleotides are TGTGCCAGCAGCGAAGGCCTAGGAGATACGCAGTATTTT. Translated, it gives CASSEGLGDTQYF.